This TCR beta chain was recorded in a study of blood T cell repertoires in COVID-19. Study as a whole: Collection of acute and convalescent COVID-19 samples took place in the United States, Italy and Spain.

The data were produced by immunoSEQ multiplex PCR, yet TCRdb's version contains in-frame clones alone and is incomplete. Altogether roughly 150,000 clones are present, approximately 92% being singletons, with the ten largest covering over 12%. Germline assignment: CDR1 ENHRY and CDR2 SYGVKD. The CDR3 contains 15 residues. Trimming pared 4 bases from V and 1 base from J, leaving 12 bases between. The chain uses TRBV10-3 and TRBJ2-3; perhaps TRBD2 as D (7 bases). This clonotype originated in a woman between 40 and 55 years old with acute or convalescent COVID-19. Material: peripheral blood. The CDR3 region is CAISGGGGRTDTQYF. The DNA for the CDR3 is TGTGCCATCAGTGGGGGCGGGGGCCGCACAGATACGCAGTATTTT.